This T cell receptor beta chain was found in a study of metastatic and nonmetastatic thyroid tumors. Treatment of any kind had been given to no patient before thyroid surgery. TCRdb called clones again from the PCR reads with MiXCR. The sample contains 30,000 to 35,000 clones, 20% to 25% of which appear only once. This clone was detected many times. V lost 0 bases, J lost 0 bases, and 9 bases lay in between. CDR1 and CDR2 from the germline V gene are SGDLS and YYNGEE. The CDR3 consists of 15 residues. Specimen: tumor tissue. J is TRBJ1-1 and V is TRBV9; no clear D. This TCR came from a male donor with papillary thyroid cancer or a benign thyroid nodule (not recorded which). Some clones in this sample may be carry-over from other donors' samples. The CDR3 DNA reads as TGTGCCAGCAGCGTAGAAGGAGCCCTGAACACTGAAGCTTTCTTT. Its protein is CASSVEGALNTEAFF.